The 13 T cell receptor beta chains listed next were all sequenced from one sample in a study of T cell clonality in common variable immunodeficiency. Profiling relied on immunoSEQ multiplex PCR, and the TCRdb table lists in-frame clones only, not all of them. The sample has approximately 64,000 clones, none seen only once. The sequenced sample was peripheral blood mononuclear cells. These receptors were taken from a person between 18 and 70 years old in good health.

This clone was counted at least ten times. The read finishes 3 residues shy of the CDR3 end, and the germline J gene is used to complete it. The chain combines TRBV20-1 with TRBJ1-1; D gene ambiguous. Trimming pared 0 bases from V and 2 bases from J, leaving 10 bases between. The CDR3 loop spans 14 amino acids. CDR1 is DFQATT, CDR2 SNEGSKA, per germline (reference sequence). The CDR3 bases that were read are TGCAGTGCTAGAGATGTCCAGGTAAACACTGAA. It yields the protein CSARDVQVNTE. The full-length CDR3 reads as CSARDVQVNTEAFF.

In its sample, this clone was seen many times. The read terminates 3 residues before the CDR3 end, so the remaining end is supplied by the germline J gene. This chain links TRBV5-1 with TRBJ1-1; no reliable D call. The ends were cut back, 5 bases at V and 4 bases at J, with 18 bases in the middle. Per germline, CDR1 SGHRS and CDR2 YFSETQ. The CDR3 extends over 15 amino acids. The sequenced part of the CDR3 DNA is TGCGCCAGCAGGGCGGGCGGGTCGGCGATCACTGAA. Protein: CASRAGGSAITE. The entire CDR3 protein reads CASRAGGSAITEAFF.

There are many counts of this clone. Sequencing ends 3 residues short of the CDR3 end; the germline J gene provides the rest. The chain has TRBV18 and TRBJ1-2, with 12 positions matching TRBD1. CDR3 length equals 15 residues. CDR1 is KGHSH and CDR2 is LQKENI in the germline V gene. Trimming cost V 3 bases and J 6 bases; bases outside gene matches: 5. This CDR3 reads CASSPRDRGLDGYTF. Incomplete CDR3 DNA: TGTGCCAGCTCACCCCGGGACAGGGGGCTTGATGGC.

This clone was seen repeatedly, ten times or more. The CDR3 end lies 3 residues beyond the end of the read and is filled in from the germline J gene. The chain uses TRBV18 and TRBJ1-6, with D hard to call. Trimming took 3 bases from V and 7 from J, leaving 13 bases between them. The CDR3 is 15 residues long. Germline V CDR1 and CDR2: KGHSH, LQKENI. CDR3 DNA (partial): TGTGCCAGCTCACCCCATCCCTACCACAATTCACCC. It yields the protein CASSPHPYHNSP. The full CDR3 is CASSPHPYHNSPLHF. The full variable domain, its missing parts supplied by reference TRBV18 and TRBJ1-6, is NAGVMQNPRHLVRRRGQEARLRCSPMKGHSHVYWYRQLPEEGLKFMVYLQKENIIDESGMPKERFSAEFPKEGPSILRIQQVVRGDSAAYFCASSPHPYHNSPLHFGNGTRLTVT.

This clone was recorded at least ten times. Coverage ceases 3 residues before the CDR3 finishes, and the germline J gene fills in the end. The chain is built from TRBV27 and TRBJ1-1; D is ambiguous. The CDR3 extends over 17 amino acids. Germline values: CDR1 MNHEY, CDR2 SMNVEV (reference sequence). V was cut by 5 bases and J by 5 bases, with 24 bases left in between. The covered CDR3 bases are TGTGCCAGCAGTGCCCATCCTGCAGACACCGGTGGGACTGAA. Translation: CASSAHPADTGGTE. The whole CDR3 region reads CASSAHPADTGGTEAFF.

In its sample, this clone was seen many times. The sequenced CDR3 bases are TGTGCCGGGGGGGAGGGAGTGAACGAG. It codes for CAGGEGVNE. The full CDR3 is CAGGEGVNEQYF. This rearrangement joins TRBV2 to TRBJ2-7, with 7 bases that match TRBD2. The missing CDR3 end, 3 residues past where the read stops, is filled in from the germline J gene. Germline CDR1 is SNHLY and CDR2 is FYNNEI. J was trimmed by 5 bases and V by 11 bases; bases with no gene match: 9. CDR3 length: 12 amino acids.

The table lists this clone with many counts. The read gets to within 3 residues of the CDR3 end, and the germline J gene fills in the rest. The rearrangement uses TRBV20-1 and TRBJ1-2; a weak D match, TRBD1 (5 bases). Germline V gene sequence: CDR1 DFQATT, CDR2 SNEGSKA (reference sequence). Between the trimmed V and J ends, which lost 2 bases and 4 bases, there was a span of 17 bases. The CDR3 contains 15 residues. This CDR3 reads CSARPPEGRRYGYTF. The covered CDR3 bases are TGCAGTGCTAGACCCCCGGAGGGGAGACGCTATGGC.

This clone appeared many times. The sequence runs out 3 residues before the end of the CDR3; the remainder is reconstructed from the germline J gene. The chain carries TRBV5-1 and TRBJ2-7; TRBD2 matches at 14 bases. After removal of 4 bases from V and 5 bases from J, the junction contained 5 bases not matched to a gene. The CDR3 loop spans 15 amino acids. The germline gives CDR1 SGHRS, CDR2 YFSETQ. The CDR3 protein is CASSMGLAGADEQYF. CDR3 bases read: TGCGCCAGCAGCATGGGACTAGCGGGAGCAGACGAG.

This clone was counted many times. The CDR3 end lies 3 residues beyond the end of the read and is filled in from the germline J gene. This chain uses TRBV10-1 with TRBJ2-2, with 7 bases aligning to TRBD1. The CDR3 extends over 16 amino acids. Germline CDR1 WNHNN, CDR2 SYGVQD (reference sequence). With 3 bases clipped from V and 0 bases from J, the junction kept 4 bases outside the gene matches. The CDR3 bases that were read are TGCGCCAGCAGTGATGGGCAGGGGGCGAACACCGGGGAG. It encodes CASSDGQGANTGE. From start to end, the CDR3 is CASSDGQGANTGELFF.

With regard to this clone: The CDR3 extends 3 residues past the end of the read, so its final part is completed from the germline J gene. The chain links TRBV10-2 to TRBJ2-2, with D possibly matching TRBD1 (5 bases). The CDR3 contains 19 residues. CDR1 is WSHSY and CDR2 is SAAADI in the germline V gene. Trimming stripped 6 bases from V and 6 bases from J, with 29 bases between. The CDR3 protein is CASSGRNIGVRAPPGELFF. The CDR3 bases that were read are TGCGCCAGCAGCGGACGCAATATCGGCGTCAGGGCCCCACCCGGGGAG.

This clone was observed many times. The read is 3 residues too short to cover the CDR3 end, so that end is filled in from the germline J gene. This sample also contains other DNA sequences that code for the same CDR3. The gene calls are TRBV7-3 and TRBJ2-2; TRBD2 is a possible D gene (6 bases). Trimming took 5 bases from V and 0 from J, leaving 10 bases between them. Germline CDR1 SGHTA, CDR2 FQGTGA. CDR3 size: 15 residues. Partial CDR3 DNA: TGTGCCAGCAGCCTGGGGACTGCGAACACCGGGGAG. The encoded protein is CASSLGTANTGE. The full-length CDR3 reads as CASSLGTANTGELFF.

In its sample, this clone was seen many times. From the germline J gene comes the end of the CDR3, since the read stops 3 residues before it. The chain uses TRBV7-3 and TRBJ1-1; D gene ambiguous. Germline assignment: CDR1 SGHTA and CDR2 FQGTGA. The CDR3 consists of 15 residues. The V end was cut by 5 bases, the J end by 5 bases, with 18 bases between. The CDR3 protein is CASSTGRGGSTEAFF. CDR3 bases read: TGTGCCAGCAGCACTGGACGGGGAGGAAGTACTGAA.

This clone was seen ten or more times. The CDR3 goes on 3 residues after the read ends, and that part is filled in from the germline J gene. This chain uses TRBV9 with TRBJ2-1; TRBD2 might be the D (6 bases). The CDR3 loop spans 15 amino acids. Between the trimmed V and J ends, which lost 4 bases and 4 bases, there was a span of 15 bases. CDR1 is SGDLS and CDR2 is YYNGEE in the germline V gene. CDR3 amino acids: CASSPERVSYNEQFF. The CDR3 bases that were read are TGTGCCAGCAGCCCCGAGCGGGTTTCGTACAATGAG.